The present entry profiles one T cell receptor beta chain with its context. No antigen is known for it. This specimen comes from a study of T cell clonotyping in hematopoietic cell transplantation. Study background: Recipients' pretransplant samples followed cytoreduction.

Generated by immunoSEQ multiplex PCR, the TCRdb table keeps only in-frame clones and is missing some. The data show some 9,400 clones, about 88% seen once. Whole-study results and caveats: No sorting was done, leaving CD4 and CD8 contributions mixed. After transplant, recipient diversity fell while pathologically expanded clonotypes grew through day 180.

Documented time point: recipient sample about 28 days before transplant, after cytoreduction. The germline gives CDR1 MNHNY, CDR2 SVGAGI (reference sequence). CDR3 size: 11 residues. The V end lost 10 bases, the J end lost 5 bases, and 11 bases lay between the germline ends. The sequence came from a woman aged 55-70 years with acute myeloid leukemia. Some clones in this sample may be carry-over from other donors' samples. The chain links TRBV6-6 to TRBJ2-5; D gene uncertain. Sequenced here: peripheral blood mononuclear cells, sampled before stem cell transplant. Here the CDR3 DNA reads TGTGCCACCTCTTCGGGTGAGACCCAGTACTTC. It is translated as CATSSGETQYF.